The clone carrying this T cell receptor (beta chain) was counted only a few times. Here the CDR3 omits its conserved ending phenylalanine or tryptophan, so a read error is the likely source. The time point is: newly diagnosed GD, antithyroid drugs for less than 3 months. Construction of the TCR library relied on RNA isolated from PBMCs. Patients were from an endocrinology department in Xi'an, China. This specimen belongs to a study of regulatory T cells in long-lasting Graves disease. The authors built TCR beta libraries using iRepertoire HTBI primers and Arm-PCR of CDR3 regions. A single record per CDR3 protein comes from TCRdb applying MiXCR to the multiplex PCR reads. The sample includes 370,000 or so distinct CDR3 sequences, 15% to 20% of them seen just once. These data also formed part of another study, on T cells in Graves' hyperthyroidism and ophthalmopathy.

Material: peripheral blood mononuclear cells (PBMCs), obtained at new diagnosis, from a patient treated with antithyroid drugs. The receptor's source is a woman between 18 and 29 years old with Graves disease.

The CDR3 bases are TGTGCCAGCAGTTGGGGGGCTAGCCTTCTCGGTGAGCAGTTCCTC. Translated, it gives CASSWGASLLGEQFL. The chain carries TRBV2 and TRBJ2-1; the D gene could be TRBD1 or TRBD2 (6 bases each). The germline V and J ends were trimmed by 5 bases and 9 bases, with 20 bases remaining between them. This CDR3 is built from 15 residues. Germline CDR1 is SNHLY and CDR2 is FYNNEI.